A selection of T cell receptor beta chains follows, all from one sample in a study of blood T cell repertoires in COVID-19. The data were produced by immunoSEQ multiplex PCR, yet TCRdb's version contains in-frame clones alone and is incomplete. The repertoire has 300,000 or so clones, 90% of them found once; the top ten carry approximately 3.3%. The sequencing sample was made of peripheral blood. These receptor sequences come from a woman between 40 and 55 years old with acute or convalescent COVID-19. Each CDR3 is given without its conserved first and last residue. A D gene is named only where the DNA matches it firmly.

.,TRBV2,AVLYSYGYT
.,TRBV7-3,ASSLGQGTGNEQF
.,TRBV5-8,ASSRRVPNTEAF
.,TRBV7-2,ASSPMGGNYGYT
TRBD1,TRBV10-3,AISGQGVPYGYT
TRBD1,TRBV5-4,ASRPSPGTGFVGELF
.,TRBV6-5,ASSTANTGELF
TRBD1,TRBV5-1,ASGEQGARNTEAF
.,TRBV6-5,ASSFYSPGTDTQY
.,TRBV4-1,ASSPQGGVNYGYT
.,TRBV15,ATSRALAQETQY
.,TRBV4-2,ASSQGPYMDTEAF
.,TRBV5-4,ASSSPLVGHRESQPQH
TRBD2,TRBV7-2,ASSLGLARSYNEQF
.,TRBV3-1/TRBV3-2,ASSQYRDHEKLF
.,TRBV3-1/TRBV3-2,ASSQRGAGAGNTIY